These 26 T cell receptor beta chains were all obtained from the same sample, sequenced in a study of memory CD4+ T cells and cytomegalovirus serostatus. The sort gate was single viable CD3+CD4+CD8-CD45RO+ cells for memory CD4+ T cells. TCRdb's copy holds only in-frame clones and misses some; the assay was immunoSEQ multiplex PCR. The data hold 35,000 to 45,000 clones, with approximately 79% observed a single time. Sequenced: memory CD4+ T cells from blood. The receptors were sampled from an adult in good health and CMV-seropositive.

The gene calls are TRBV25-1 and TRBJ1-1; D unclear. From germline, CDR1 is MGHDK and CDR2 SYGVNS. V lost 2 bases and J lost 0, with 10 bases in between. The CDR3 loop spans 15 amino acids. CDR3: CASSEPASLNTEAFF. In nucleotides, the CDR3 is TGTGCCAGCAGTGAACCGGCCTCATTGAACACTGAAGCTTTCTTT.

V gene TRBV5-1 combines with J gene TRBJ2-3; D possibly matches TRBD1 or TRBD2 (5 bases each). Trimming left V 2 bases short and J 0 bases short, with 10 bases between. Germline assignment: CDR1 SGHRS and CDR2 YFSETQ. This CDR3 has 15 residues. Here the CDR3 reads CASSFKGSSTDTQYF. In nucleotides, the CDR3 is TGCGCCAGCAGCTTTAAGGGGAGTAGCACAGATACGCAGTATTTT.

V usage is TRBV6-5 and J usage is TRBJ1-2; D gene unclear. Germline V gene data show CDR1 as MNHEY and CDR2 as SVGAGI. The V end lost 6 bases, the J end lost 10 bases, and 15 bases lay between the germline ends. The CDR3 runs to 12 residues. CDR3 coding DNA: TGTGCCAGCAGCAACCCTTCAGGTTCCTACACCTTC. Amino acid sequence: CASSNPSGSYTF.

This rearrangement joins TRBV7-6 to TRBJ1-1, with D unclear. Germline loops: CDR1 SGHVS, CDR2 FNYEAQ. This CDR3 contains 15 residues. The V end lost 5 bases, the J end lost 0 bases, and 13 bases lay between the germline ends. Written as DNA, the CDR3 is TGTGCCAGCAGCCAAGGGTCCAGCATGAACACTGAAGCTTTCTTT. Amino acids: CASSQGSSMNTEAFF.

V gene TRBV9 combines with J gene TRBJ2-5, with D perhaps matching TRBD1 (5 bases). V lost 1 base and J lost 1, with 8 bases in between. This CDR3 has 14 residues. Germline values: CDR1 SGDLS, CDR2 YYNGEE. In nucleotides, the CDR3 is TGTGCCAGCAGCGTATCAGGGTTCCAAGAGACCCAGTACTTC. It translates to CASSVSGFQETQYF.

The V gene is TRBV7-9, the J gene TRBJ2-7; a possible D gene is TRBD2 (6 bases). The CDR3 runs 14 residues. Between the trimmed V and J ends, which lost 3 bases and 7 bases, there was a span of 16 bases. CDR1 is SEHNR, CDR2 FQNEAQ, per germline (reference sequence). CDR3: CASSFGDSRAEQYF. The DNA for the CDR3 is TGTGCCAGCAGCTTCGGGGACTCCCGGGCTGAGCAGTACTTC.

The genes are TRBV7-8 and TRBJ2-7; the D gene is possibly TRBD1 (5 bases). Germline CDR1 is SGHVS and CDR2 is FQNEAQ. V was pared by 0 bases and J by 0 bases, with 12 bases between. The CDR3 extends over 16 amino acids. CDR3 amino acids: CASSLASGFTSYEQYF. Here the CDR3 DNA reads TGTGCCAGCAGCTTAGCATCAGGGTTTACCTCCTACGAGCAGTACTTC.

The V call is TRBV5-6, the J call TRBJ2-1; maybe TRBD1 (6 bases). V was trimmed by 5 bases and J by 5 bases, leaving 17 bases between them. The germline V gene encodes CDR1 SGHDT and CDR2 YYEEEE. This CDR3 has 15 residues. The CDR3 protein is CASRKWNRANNEQFF. In DNA, the CDR3 is TGTGCCAGCAGGAAGTGGAACAGGGCCAACAATGAGCAGTTCTTC.

This clone was recorded once. The chain employs TRBV5-1 and TRBJ2-3; TRBD2 aligns across 7 bases. The germline gives CDR1 SGHRS, CDR2 YFSETQ. The trim removed 0 bases at V and 4 bases at J, leaving 5 bases unmatched. The CDR3 has 15 amino acids. The chain's CDR3 is CASSLGGRGSDTQYF. Written as DNA, the CDR3 is TGCGCCAGCAGCTTGGGCGGGAGAGGGTCAGATACGCAGTATTTT.

This clone has a handful of counts. This rearrangement joins TRBV29-1 to TRBJ1-2; D ambiguous. The CDR3 loop spans 15 amino acids. The ends were cut back, 3 bases at V and 0 bases at J, with 14 bases in the middle. Germline-derived CDR1 and CDR2 are SQVTM and ANQGSEA. The DNA for the CDR3 is TGCAGCGTTGATATTGGGCGCCCAGCTAACTATGGCTACACCTTC. This encodes CSVDIGRPANYGYTF.

CDR3 sequence reads: CASSLDPGTGYGYTF. CDR3 bases: TGTGCCAGCAGCTTGGATCCCGGGACGGGATATGGCTACACCTTC. The chain couples TRBV5-5 to TRBJ1-2, with D maybe TRBD1 (5 bases). The ends were cut back, 0 bases at V and 5 bases at J, with 14 bases in the middle. Germline V lookup: CDR1 SGHKS, CDR2 YYEKEE (reference sequence). The CDR3 totals 15 residues.

J is TRBJ1-2 and V is TRBV6-6, with 7 positions matching TRBD1. The CDR3 is 12 amino acids. CDR1 and CDR2 from the germline V gene are MNHNY and SVGAGI (reference sequence). V lost 7 bases and J lost 2; bases outside the gene matches: 1. CDR3 bases: TGTGCCAGCAAACAGGGGAACTATGGCTACACCTTC. It is translated as CASKQGNYGYTF.

The CDR3 region is CASSPGAPGTANQETQYF. The CDR3 DNA is TGTGCCAGCTCACCAGGGGCTCCCGGGACAGCCAATCAAGAGACCCAGTACTTC. The chain is built from TRBV18 and TRBJ2-5; TRBD1 matches at 7 bases. The ends lost 2 bases at V and 2 bases at J; junction bases unmatched: 14. CDR1 and CDR2 from the germline V gene are KGHSH and LQKENI. This CDR3 comprises 18 residues.

CDR3 nucleotide sequence: TGTGCCAGCAGCTTGGACAGGGGCCCCTCCGGCTACACCTTC. Residues: CASSLDRGPSGYTF. This chain links TRBV5-4 with TRBJ1-2; 7 nucleotides agree with TRBD1. Germline loops: CDR1 SGHNT, CDR2 YYREEE (reference sequence). V gave up 0 bases and J gave up 8 bases; unmatched junction bases: 7. CDR3 length: 14 amino acids.

CDR3 region: CASFLGGTDTQYF. CDR3 nucleotides: TGTGCCAGCTTCTTGGGCGGCACAGATACGCAGTATTTT. V gene TRBV18 combines with J gene TRBJ2-3; D remains unclear. CDR3 length: 13 amino acids. V was pared by 7 bases and J by 1 base, with 9 bases between. The germline CDR1 and CDR2 sequences are KGHSH and LQKENI.

This chain links TRBV11-3 with TRBJ1-1; D perhaps matches TRBD1 (6 bases). The germline gives CDR1 SGHNT, CDR2 YENEEA. CDR3 length: 13 residues. V was shortened by 2 bases and J by 5 bases, with 9 bases between the two germline ends. The CDR3, as DNA: TGTGCCAGCAGCTTACAGGGGTGGACTGAAGCTTTCTTT. Its translation: CASSLQGWTEAFF.

The chain is built from TRBV27 and TRBJ2-3, with D possibly called TRBD1 or TRBD2 (5 bases each). Per germline, CDR1 MNHEY and CDR2 SMNVEV (reference sequence). The CDR3 consists of 14 residues. Trimming cost V 8 bases and J 4 bases, with 16 bases left between them. The CDR3 DNA follows: TGTGCCAGCCGGACAACTAGTAACGCAGATACGCAGTATTTT. Protein sequence: CASRTTSNADTQYF.

The V and J genes are TRBV25-1 and TRBJ2-2; D ambiguous. Trimming took 1 base from V and 3 from J, leaving 6 bases between them. The CDR3 consists of 14 residues. The germline gives CDR1 MGHDK, CDR2 SYGVNS. The DNA for the CDR3 is TGTGCCAGCAGTGAATTCCGGGACACCGGGGAGCTGTTTTTT. This encodes CASSEFRDTGELFF.

This chain connects TRBV21-1 to TRBJ2-7; TRBD1 reflects the table's D call only, with no check against the DNA. TRBV21-1 is shown as a pseudogene. The CDR3 runs to 16 residues. The CDR3 sequence is CASSRSARGVAYEQYF. The CDR3 nucleotides read TGTGCCAGCAGCAGGAGCGCCAGGGGAGTAGCCTACGAGCAGTACTTC.

This chain joins TRBV27 and TRBJ1-4; D is unclear. This CDR3 comprises 13 residues. The ends were cut back, 2 bases at V and 7 bases at J, with 8 bases in the middle. The germline V gene encodes CDR1 MNHEY and CDR2 SMNVEV (reference sequence). CDR3: CASSLGHSEKLFF. The DNA for the CDR3 is TGTGCCAGCAGTTTAGGGCATTCTGAAAAACTGTTTTTT. Complete variable domain (other parts from reference TRBV27 and TRBJ1-4): EAQVTQNPRYLITVTGKKLTVTCSQNMNHEYMSWYRQDPGLGLRQIYYSMNVEVTDKGDVPEGYKVSRKEKRNFPLILESPSPNQTSLYFCASSLGHSEKLFFGSGTQLSVL.

The chain carries TRBV15 and TRBJ1-2; D gene unclear. Trimming removed 0 bases from V and 8 bases from J, with 13 bases in between. Germline CDR1 reads LNHNV; CDR2 reads YYDKDF (reference sequence). The length of the CDR3 is 14 residues. CDR3 region: CATSRDRRVGGYTF. For the CDR3, the DNA is TGTGCCACCAGCAGAGATCGAAGAGTTGGCGGCTACACCTTC.

This rearrangement joins TRBV28 to TRBJ2-3; 8 bases line up with TRBD2. CDR1 is MDHEN and CDR2 is SYDVKM in the germline V gene. Trimming at V came to 5 bases and at J to 0 bases, leaving 13 bases not matched to a gene. The CDR3 runs 18 residues. The CDR3 region has the DNA TGTGCCAGCAGTGTCAGCCCGGGACTAGGAAGCAGCACAGATACGCAGTATTTT. Protein sequence: CASSVSPGLGSSTDTQYF.

V and J are TRBV27 and TRBJ2-3; TRBD2 matches at 11 bases. V trimming: 6 bases; J trimming: 3 bases; junction bases outside the gene matches: 5. Germline lookup yields CDR1 MNHEY and CDR2 SMNVEV (reference sequence). The CDR3 runs to 15 residues. The CDR3 sequence: CASRGLAGGTDTQYF. DNA for the CDR3: TGTGCCAGCAGGGGGCTAGCGGGGGGTACAGATACGCAGTATTTT.

The rearrangement links TRBV5-1 to TRBJ2-5; no firm D call. The CDR3 has 11 amino acids. Trimming cost V 5 bases and J 4 bases, with 6 bases left between them. The germline gives CDR1 SGHRS, CDR2 YFSETQ. CDR3: CASRELETQYF. CDR3 coding DNA: TGCGCCAGCAGAGAGTTAGAGACCCAGTACTTC.

The chain links TRBV6-5 to TRBJ2-2; unclear D gene. The CDR3 runs 14 residues. Trimming stripped 6 bases from V and 4 bases from J, with 12 bases between. CDR1 is MNHEY, CDR2 SVGAGI, per germline. This CDR3 is CASRVPYATGELFF. In DNA form, the CDR3 reads TGTGCCAGCAGGGTCCCGTACGCCACCGGGGAGCTGTTTTTT.

The rearrangement uses TRBV28 and TRBJ2-1; D gene ambiguous. The V end was cut by 2 bases, the J end by 2 bases, with 7 bases between. The CDR3 is made up of 14 amino acids. Germline values: CDR1 MDHEN, CDR2 SYDVKM. The CDR3 bases are TGTGCCAGCAGTTTACTAACCCCCTACAATGAGCAGTTCTTC. Protein: CASSLLTPYNEQFF.